Each of the 5 T cell receptor beta chains below was sequenced from the same sample in a study of Graves' ophthalmopathy and Graves' hyperthyroidism. The study amplified TCR beta CDR3 regions using RNA transcripts. Scientists carried out first-round RT-PCR using HTBI primers and then a second-round multiplex PCR. TCRdb re-derived calls from the multiplex PCR reads in MiXCR, one entry per CDR3 protein. In the table there are about 740,000 distinct CDR3 sequences, approximately 40% of which are singletons. Sequenced sample: peripheral blood. The receptors here all came from an adult man with Graves' ophthalmopathy.

The V and J genes are TRBV5-1 and TRBJ2-5; D uncertain. Trimming took off 2 bases at V and 5 bases at J, with 10 bases between the two ends. CDR3 size: 13 residues. Germline CDR1 and CDR2: SGHRS and YFSETQ. CDR3 nucleotides: TGCGCCAGCAGCTTCAGAGTAAGGGAGACCCAGTACTTC. Translation: CASSFRVRETQYF.

This clonotype came up many times. V is TRBV12-3 or TRBV12-4 and J is TRBJ2-5, with 9 bases that match TRBD1. With 5 bases clipped from V and 4 bases from J, the junction kept 8 bases outside the gene matches. The CDR3 has 15 amino acids. Written as DNA, the CDR3 is TGTGCCAGCAGTCCTCGACAGGGGGTTAGAGAGACCCAGTACTTC. This encodes CASSPRQGVRETQYF.

With respect to this clonotype: The germline gene is not matched at one end of the junction; a read error may be the cause. The genes are TRBV25-1 and TRBJ1-6, with 7 bases identical to TRBD1. The CDR3 has 16 residues. Germline loops: CDR1 MGHDK, CDR2 SYGVNS. Written as DNA, the CDR3 is TGCGCCAGCAGACCCGGACAGGCCCGGGGCAGTTCACCCCTCCACTTT. This translates into CASRPGQARGSSPLHF.

This clonotype has more than one count but fewer than ten. The J gene is TRBJ2-7, the V gene TRBV9; D perhaps matches TRBD2 (6 bases). The V gene lost 3 bases and the J gene lost 0 bases, with 13 bases spanning the gap. Germline loops: CDR1 SGDLS, CDR2 YYNGEE. The CDR3 has 15 residues. The CDR3 here is CASSAGSGRSYEQYF. In nucleotides, the CDR3 is TGTGCCAGCAGCGCAGGGAGCGGGCGCTCCTACGAGCAGTACTTC. The full variable domain, with the rest looked up from reference TRBV9 and TRBJ2-7, is DSGVTQTPKHLITATGQRVTLRCSPRSGDLSVYWYQQSLDQGLQFLIQYYNGEERAKGNILERFSAQQFPDLHSELNLSSLELGDSALYFCASSAGSGRSYEQYFGPGTRLTVT.

This clonotype was found many times. J is TRBJ1-3 and V is TRBV19; D ambiguous. Deletions cut 8 bases from V and 4 bases from J, with 9 bases between. The CDR3 runs to 12 residues. Looked up from germline, CDR1 is LNHDA and CDR2 is SQIVND (reference sequence). CDR3 nucleotides: TGTGCCAGTCGGTCCGACGGAAACACCATATATTTT. Its protein is CASRSDGNTIYF.